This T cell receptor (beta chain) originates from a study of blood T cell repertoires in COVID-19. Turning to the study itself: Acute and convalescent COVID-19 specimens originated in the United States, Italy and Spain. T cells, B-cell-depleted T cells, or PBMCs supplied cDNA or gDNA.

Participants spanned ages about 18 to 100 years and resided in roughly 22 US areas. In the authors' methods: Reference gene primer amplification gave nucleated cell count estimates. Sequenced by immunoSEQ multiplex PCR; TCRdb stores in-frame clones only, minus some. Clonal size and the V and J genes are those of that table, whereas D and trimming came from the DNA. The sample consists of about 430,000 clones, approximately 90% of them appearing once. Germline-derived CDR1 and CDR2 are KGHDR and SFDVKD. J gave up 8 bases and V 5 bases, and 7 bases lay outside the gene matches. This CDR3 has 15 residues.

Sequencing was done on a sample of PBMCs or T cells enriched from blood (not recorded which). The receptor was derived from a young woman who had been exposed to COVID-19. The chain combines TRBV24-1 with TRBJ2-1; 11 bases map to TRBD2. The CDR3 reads CATSASSGGIDEQFF. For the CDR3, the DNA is TGTGCCACCAGTGCTTCTAGCGGGGGGATCGATGAGCAGTTCTTC.